The 18 T cell receptor beta chains presented below share a single source sample, sequenced in a study of T-cell memory formation after mild COVID-19. TCRdb re-derived calls from the 5' RACE reads in MiXCR, one entry per CDR3 protein. The sample records fewer than 600,000 distinct CDR3 sequences, roughly 20% being singletons. The source material was PBMCs or a T cell subset sorted from them (not recorded which). These receptors were obtained from an adult woman who had mild COVID-19 (a few samples of this study predate the infection). Cell type and time point are not known.

This clonotype was seen more than once but under ten times. The chain is built from TRBV20-1 and TRBJ1-4, with 10 bases that match TRBD1. J was trimmed by 7 bases and V by 0 bases; bases with no gene match: 5. Germline values: CDR1 DFQATT, CDR2 SNEGSKA (reference sequence). The CDR3 runs to 15 residues. CDR3 DNA sequence: TGCAGTGCTAGAGATGAGGGACAGGGGAGTGAAAAACTGTTTTTT. Its translation: CSARDEGQGSEKLFF.

This clonotype was picked up many times. The chain carries TRBV6-6 and TRBJ2-3; D is ambiguous. The CDR3 loop spans 12 amino acids. Germline-derived CDR1 and CDR2 are MNHNY and SVGAGI (reference sequence). V lost 10 bases to trimming and J lost 2 bases, with 10 bases between them. Here the CDR3 reads CANRPPTDTQYF. The CDR3 coding sequence is TGTGCCAACCGGCCCCCCACAGATACGCAGTATTTT.

The rearrangement joins TRBV15 to TRBJ2-7; 8 bases line up with TRBD2. CDR1 is LNHNV and CDR2 is YYDKDF in the germline V gene (reference sequence). CDR3 length equals 14 residues. V gave up 1 base and J gave up 2 bases; unmatched junction bases: 1. The CDR3 region is CATSRAGGAYEQYF. The CDR3 bases are TGTGCCACCAGCAGAGCGGGGGGGGCCTACGAGCAGTACTTC. Supplemented by reference TRBV15 and TRBJ2-7, the full variable domain reads DAMVIQNPRYQVTQFGKPVTLSCSQTLNHNVMYWYQQKSSQAPKLLFHYYDKDFNNEADTPDNFQSRRPNTSFCFLDIRSPGLGDTAMYLCATSRAGGAYEQYFGPGTRLTVT.

The V and J genes are TRBV7-2 and TRBJ2-7; weak D call: TRBD2 (5 bases). The V gene lost 4 bases and the J gene lost 7 bases, with 14 bases spanning the gap. CDR1 and CDR2 from the germline V gene are SGHTA and FQGNSA. The CDR3 totals 13 residues. The CDR3 coding sequence is TGTGCCAGCAGCTCGACACTCTCGGGGGAGCAGTACTTC. Translation gives CASSSTLSGEQYF.

The rearrangement uses TRBV30 and TRBJ2-3, with D possibly TRBD2 on 7 matching bases. Germline CDR1 is GTSNPN and CDR2 is SVGIG (reference sequence). Between the trimmed V and J ends, which lost 3 bases and 2 bases, there was a span of 15 bases. CDR3 length equals 15 residues. DNA for the CDR3: TGTGCCTGGAGAGGGGGGGTAACCCTCACAGATACGCAGTATTTT. Protein: CAWRGGVTLTDTQYF.

This clonotype was detected ten times or more. This rearrangement joins TRBV7-2 to TRBJ2-1, with D possibly matching TRBD1 (5 bases). Trimming pared 1 base from V and 9 bases from J, leaving 13 bases between. Germline V gives CDR1 SGHTA, CDR2 FQGNSA. CDR3 length: 14 amino acids. CDR3: CASSLGGSQGEQFF. The DNA for the CDR3 is TGTGCCAGCAGCTTAGGGGGTTCTCAGGGTGAGCAGTTCTTC.

This clonotype was seen a few times. The chain couples TRBV12-3 or TRBV12-4 to TRBJ2-7, with D maybe TRBD1 (6 bases). The germline V and J ends were trimmed by 7 bases and 2 bases, with 18 bases remaining between them. The CDR3 runs to 15 residues. CDR3 DNA sequence: TGTGCCAGCACTCCATCCGGGACACCGACCTACGAGCAGTACTTC. This codes for CASTPSGTPTYEQYF.

The chain is built from TRBV18 and TRBJ1-2; D is possibly TRBD1 (5 bases). V lost 0 bases and J lost 3, with 11 bases in between. Germline lookup yields CDR1 KGHSH and CDR2 LQKENI. The CDR3 loop spans 15 amino acids. CDR3 nucleotides: TGTGCCAGCTCACCACCCAACTCGGGGGACTATGGCTACACCTTC. This encodes CASSPPNSGDYGYTF. Full variable domain (missing parts from reference TRBV18 and TRBJ1-2): NAGVMQNPRHLVRRRGQEARLRCSPMKGHSHVYWYRQLPEEGLKFMVYLQKENIIDESGMPKERFSAEFPKEGPSILRIQQVVRGDSAAYFCASSPPNSGDYGYTFGSGTRLTVV.

This clonotype turned up a few times. The chain uses TRBV6-2 or TRBV6-3 and TRBJ2-1, with D unresolved. Between the trimmed V and J ends, which lost 5 bases and 8 bases, there was a span of 7 bases. Germline lookup yields CDR1 MNHEY and CDR2 SVGEGT. This CDR3 has 11 residues. Written as DNA, the CDR3 is TGTGCCAGCAGTCCCGCGGATGAGCAGTTCTTC. Its protein is CASSPADEQFF.

V gene TRBV6-1 combines with J gene TRBJ2-3; 7 bases are shared with TRBD1. CDR1 MNHNS and CDR2 SASEGT come from the germline V gene. Trimming removed 6 bases from V and 0 bases from J; junction bases left unmatched: 9. CDR3 length equals 16 residues. The DNA of the CDR3 is TGTGCCAGCAGACAGGGGCTTATTCCTAGCACAGATACGCAGTATTTT. Translating gives CASRQGLIPSTDTQYF.

This clonotype showed up just a few times. The chain has TRBV3-1 and TRBJ2-7; perhaps D is TRBD1 or TRBD2 (5 bases each). Per germline, CDR1 LGHDT and CDR2 YNNKEL (reference sequence). V was cut by 3 bases and J by 0 bases, with 12 bases left in between. The CDR3 has 15 amino acids. CDR3 DNA sequence: TGTGCCAGCAGCCACGCCGCAGGGAGCTCCTACGAGCAGTACTTC. Translation: CASSHAAGSSYEQYF.

This clonotype was seen ten or more times. V gene TRBV5-1 combines with J gene TRBJ1-1; no clear D. The V gene lost 0 bases and the J gene lost 1 base, with 4 bases spanning the gap. CDR3 length equals 13 residues. Germline values: CDR1 SGHRS, CDR2 YFSETQ. CDR3 nucleotide sequence: TGCGCCAGCAGCTTGGAAAGGAACACTGAAGCTTTCTTT. It encodes CASSLERNTEAFF.

This clonotype has a handful of counts. The chain has TRBV6-5 and TRBJ2-1; 7 nucleotides line up with TRBD2. The germline V gene has CDR1 MNHEY and CDR2 SVGAGI. V lost 5 bases to trimming and J lost 10 bases; unmatched junction nucleotides: 14. The CDR3 consists of 15 residues. In DNA form, the CDR3 reads TGTGCCAGCAGTGCGCGATCTGGGAGGGCCGGGGAGCAGTTCTTC. This gives the protein CASSARSGRAGEQFF.

In this sample, this clonotype turned up once. The rearrangement joins TRBV6-2 or TRBV6-3 to TRBJ2-5; D might be TRBD1 (5 bases). V gave up 8 bases and J gave up 2 bases, with 18 bases separating them. The CDR3 runs to 15 residues. Germline loops: CDR1 MNHEY, CDR2 SVGEGT. The CDR3 loop reads CASGRGFVEQETQYF. The CDR3, as DNA: TGTGCCAGCGGAAGGGGTTTCGTGGAGCAAGAGACCCAGTACTTC.

The chain combines TRBV20-1 with TRBJ2-7, with 8 positions matching TRBD2. The germline V gene encodes CDR1 DFQATT and CDR2 SNEGSKA (reference sequence). The CDR3 contains 15 residues. V trimming: 0 bases; J trimming: 4 bases; junction bases outside the gene matches: 8. CDR3 sequence (DNA): TGCAGTGCTAGAGACCCGGGACTAGTACTATACGAGCAGTACTTC. Protein sequence: CSARDPGLVLYEQYF.

This clonotype was detected many times. The chain couples TRBV7-2 to TRBJ2-7; 10 nucleotides line up with TRBD2. CDR3 size: 19 residues. Germline lookup yields CDR1 SGHTA and CDR2 FQGNSA. The V and J ends lost 3 bases and 2 bases, in that order; junction bases with no gene match: 16. The CDR3 sequence is CASSFRLAGRRLDTYEQYF. CDR3 nucleotide sequence: TGTGCCAGCAGCTTTCGACTAGCGGGTAGAAGATTAGATACCTACGAGCAGTACTTC.

This clonotype was seen a few times. V usage is TRBV12-3 or TRBV12-4 and J usage is TRBJ2-2; D unresolved. There are 15 residues in the CDR3. Trimming shortened V by 6 bases and J by 5 bases, and 16 bases separated the two germline ends. The DNA for the CDR3 is TGTGCCAGCAGCATAGGGTTAATCGGGACCGGGGAGCTGTTTTTT. This gives the protein CASSIGLIGTGELFF.

The chain uses TRBV6-5 and TRBJ1-6; the D is unclear. Trimming left V 10 bases short and J 7 bases short, with 20 bases between. This CDR3 region has 15 residues. Germline V gives CDR1 MNHEY, CDR2 SVGAGI. The CDR3 spells CATLPDQLINSPLHF. The CDR3 DNA reads as TGTGCCACCCTGCCCGACCAACTTATAAATTCACCCCTCCACTTT.